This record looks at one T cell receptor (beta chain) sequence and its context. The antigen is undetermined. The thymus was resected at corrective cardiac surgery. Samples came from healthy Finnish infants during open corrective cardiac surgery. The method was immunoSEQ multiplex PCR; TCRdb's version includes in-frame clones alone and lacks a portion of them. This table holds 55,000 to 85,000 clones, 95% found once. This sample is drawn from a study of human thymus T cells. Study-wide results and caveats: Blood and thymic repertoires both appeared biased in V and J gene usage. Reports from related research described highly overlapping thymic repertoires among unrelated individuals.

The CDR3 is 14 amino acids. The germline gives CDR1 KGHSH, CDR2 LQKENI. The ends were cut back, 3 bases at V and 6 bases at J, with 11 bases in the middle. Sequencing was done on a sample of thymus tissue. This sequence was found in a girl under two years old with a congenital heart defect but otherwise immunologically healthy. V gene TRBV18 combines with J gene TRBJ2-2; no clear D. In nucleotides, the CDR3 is TGTGCCAGCTCACCCCCTGCTCGGCCCGGGGAGCTGTTTTTT. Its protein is CASSPPARPGELFF. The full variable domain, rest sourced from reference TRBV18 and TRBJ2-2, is NAGVMQNPRHLVRRRGQEARLRCSPMKGHSHVYWYRQLPEEGLKFMVYLQKENIIDESGMPKERFSAEFPKEGPSILRIQQVVRGDSAAYFCASSPPARPGELFFGEGSRLTVL.